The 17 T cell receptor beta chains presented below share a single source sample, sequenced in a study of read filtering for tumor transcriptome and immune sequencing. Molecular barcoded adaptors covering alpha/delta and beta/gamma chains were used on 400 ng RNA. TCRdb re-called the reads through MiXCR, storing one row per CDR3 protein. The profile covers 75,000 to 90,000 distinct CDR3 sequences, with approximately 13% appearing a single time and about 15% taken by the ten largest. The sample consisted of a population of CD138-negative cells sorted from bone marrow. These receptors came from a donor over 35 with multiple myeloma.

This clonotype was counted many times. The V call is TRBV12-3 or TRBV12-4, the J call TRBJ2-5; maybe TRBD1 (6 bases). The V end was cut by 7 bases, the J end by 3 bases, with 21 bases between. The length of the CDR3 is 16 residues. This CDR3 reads CASTKRSAGVKETQYF. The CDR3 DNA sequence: TGTGCCAGCACCAAACGCTCAGCAGGGGTGAAAGAGACCCAGTACTTC.

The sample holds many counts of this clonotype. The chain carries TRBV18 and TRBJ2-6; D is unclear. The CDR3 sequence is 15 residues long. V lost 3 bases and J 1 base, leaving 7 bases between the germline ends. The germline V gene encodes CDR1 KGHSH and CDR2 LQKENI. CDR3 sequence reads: CASSPDGSGANVLTF. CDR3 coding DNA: TGTGCCAGCTCACCCGATGGGTCTGGGGCCAACGTCCTGACTTTC.

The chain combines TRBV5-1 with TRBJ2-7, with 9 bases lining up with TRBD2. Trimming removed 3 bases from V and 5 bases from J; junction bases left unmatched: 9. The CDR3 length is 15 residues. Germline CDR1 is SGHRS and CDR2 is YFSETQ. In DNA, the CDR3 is TGCGCCAGCAGCTCGCTAGCGGGGTTGGCCCACGAGCAGTACTTC. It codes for CASSSLAGLAHEQYF. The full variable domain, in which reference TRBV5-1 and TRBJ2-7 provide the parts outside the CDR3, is KAGVTQTPRYLIKTRGQQVTLSCSPISGHRSVSWYQQTPGQGLQFLFEYFSETQRNKGNFPGRFSGRQFSNSRSEMNVSTLELGDSALYLCASSSLAGLAHEQYFGPGTRLTVT.

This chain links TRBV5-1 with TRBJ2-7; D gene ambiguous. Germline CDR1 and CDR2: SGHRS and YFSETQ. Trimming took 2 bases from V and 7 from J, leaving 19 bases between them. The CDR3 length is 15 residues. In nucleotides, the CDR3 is TGCGCCAGCAGCTTATCGCCGGAGCCCCTCCAGGAGCAGTACTTC. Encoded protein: CASSLSPEPLQEQYF.

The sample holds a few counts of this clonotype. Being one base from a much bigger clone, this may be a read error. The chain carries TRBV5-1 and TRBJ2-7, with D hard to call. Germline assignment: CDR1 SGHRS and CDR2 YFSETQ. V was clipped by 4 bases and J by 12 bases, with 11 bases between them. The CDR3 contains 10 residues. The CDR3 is CASSLLLWYF. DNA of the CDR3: TGCGCCAGCAGCCTCCTCCTGTGGTACTTC.

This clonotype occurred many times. CDR3 region: CSARHSGTYNEQFF. The CDR3 nucleotides are TGCAGTGCTAGGCATAGCGGAACCTACAATGAGCAGTTCTTC. The chain links TRBV20-1 to TRBJ2-1; maybe TRBD2 (6 bases). Germline V gene lookup returns CDR1 DFQATT and CDR2 SNEGSKA (reference sequence). Trimming removed 3 bases from V and 2 bases from J, with 11 bases in between. CDR3 length equals 14 residues.

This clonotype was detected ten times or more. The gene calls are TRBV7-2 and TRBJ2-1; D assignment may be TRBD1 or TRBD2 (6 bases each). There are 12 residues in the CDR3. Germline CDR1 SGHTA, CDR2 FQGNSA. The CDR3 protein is CARGWGGNEQFF. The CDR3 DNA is TGTGCAAGGGGGTGGGGAGGCAATGAGCAGTTCTTC.

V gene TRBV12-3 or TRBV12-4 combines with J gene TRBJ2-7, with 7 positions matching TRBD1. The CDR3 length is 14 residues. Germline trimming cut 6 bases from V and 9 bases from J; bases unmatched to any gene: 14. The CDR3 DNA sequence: TGTGCCAGCAGCCTACCGGGGACAGCTACGAGGCAGTACTTC. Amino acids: CASSLPGTATRQYF.

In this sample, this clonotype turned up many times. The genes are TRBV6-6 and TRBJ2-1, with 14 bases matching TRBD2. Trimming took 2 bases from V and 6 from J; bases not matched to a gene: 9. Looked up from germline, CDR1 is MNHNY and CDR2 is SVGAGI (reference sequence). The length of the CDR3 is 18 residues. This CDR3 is CASSYAGLAGVMGNEQFF. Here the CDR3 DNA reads TGTGCCAGCAGTTACGCGGGACTAGCGGGAGTAATGGGCAATGAGCAGTTCTTC.

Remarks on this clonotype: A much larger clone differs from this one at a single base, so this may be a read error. CDR3 DNA sequence: TGTGCCAGCACGACAGGTCAAAGGGGGCTGTTTTTT. Translating it yields CASTTGQRGLFF. J is TRBJ2-2 and V is TRBV6-2 or TRBV6-3, with D possibly matching TRBD1 (6 bases). CDR1 MNHEY and CDR2 SVGEGT come from the germline V gene. V lost 7 bases to trimming and J lost 13 bases, with 16 bases between them. The CDR3 has 12 amino acids.

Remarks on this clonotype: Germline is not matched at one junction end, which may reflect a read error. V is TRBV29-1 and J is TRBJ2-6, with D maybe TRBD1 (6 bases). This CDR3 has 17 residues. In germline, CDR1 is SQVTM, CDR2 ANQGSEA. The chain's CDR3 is CSALPVQGFTGANVPTF. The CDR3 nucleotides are TGCAGCGCCCTCCCGGTCCAGGGGTTCACTGGGGCCAACGTCCCGACTTTC.

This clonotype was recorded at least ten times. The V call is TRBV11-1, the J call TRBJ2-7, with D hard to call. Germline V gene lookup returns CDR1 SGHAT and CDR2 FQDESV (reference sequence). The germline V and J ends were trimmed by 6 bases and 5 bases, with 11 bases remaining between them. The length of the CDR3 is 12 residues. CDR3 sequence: CASSSRVDEQYF. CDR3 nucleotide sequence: TGTGCCAGCAGTTCGCGCGTAGACGAGCAGTACTTC.

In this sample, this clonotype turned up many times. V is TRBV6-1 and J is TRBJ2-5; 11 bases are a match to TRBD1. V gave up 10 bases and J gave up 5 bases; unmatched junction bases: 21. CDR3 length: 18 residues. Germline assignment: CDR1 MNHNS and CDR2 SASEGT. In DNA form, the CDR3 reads TGTGCCACCCGGAGGCCCATCGCAGGACAGGGGGCTGGGGAGACCCAGTACTTC. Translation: CATRRPIAGQGAGETQYF.

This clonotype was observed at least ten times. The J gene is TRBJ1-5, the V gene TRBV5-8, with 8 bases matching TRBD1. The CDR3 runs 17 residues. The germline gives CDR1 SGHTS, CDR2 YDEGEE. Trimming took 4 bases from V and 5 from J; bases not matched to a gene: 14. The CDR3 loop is CASSSPGTGRRHQPQHF. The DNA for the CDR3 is TGTGCCAGCAGCAGTCCCGGGACAGGCCGAAGGCATCAGCCCCAGCATTTT.

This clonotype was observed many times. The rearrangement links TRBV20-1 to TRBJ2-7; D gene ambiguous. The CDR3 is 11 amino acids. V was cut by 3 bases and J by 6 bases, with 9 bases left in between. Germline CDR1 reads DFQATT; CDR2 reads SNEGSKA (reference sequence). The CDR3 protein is CSASHGGEQYF. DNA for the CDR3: TGCAGTGCTAGCCATGGTGGCGAGCAGTACTTC.

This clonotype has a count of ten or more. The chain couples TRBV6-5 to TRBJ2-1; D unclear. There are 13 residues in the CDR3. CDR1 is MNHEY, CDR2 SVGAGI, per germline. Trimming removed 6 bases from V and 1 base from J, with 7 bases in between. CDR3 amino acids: CASRGFSYNEQFF. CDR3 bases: TGTGCCAGCAGAGGGTTTTCCTACAATGAGCAGTTCTTC.

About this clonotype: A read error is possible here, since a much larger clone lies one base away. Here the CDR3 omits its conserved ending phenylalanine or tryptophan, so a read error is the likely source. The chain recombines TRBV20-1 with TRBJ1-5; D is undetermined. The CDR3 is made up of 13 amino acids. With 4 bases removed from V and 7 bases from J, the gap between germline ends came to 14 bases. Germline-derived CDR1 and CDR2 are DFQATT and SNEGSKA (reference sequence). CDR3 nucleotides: TGCAGTGCTAAGGGAGAGGCGGAACAGCCCCAGCATTCT. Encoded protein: CSAKGEAEQPQHS.